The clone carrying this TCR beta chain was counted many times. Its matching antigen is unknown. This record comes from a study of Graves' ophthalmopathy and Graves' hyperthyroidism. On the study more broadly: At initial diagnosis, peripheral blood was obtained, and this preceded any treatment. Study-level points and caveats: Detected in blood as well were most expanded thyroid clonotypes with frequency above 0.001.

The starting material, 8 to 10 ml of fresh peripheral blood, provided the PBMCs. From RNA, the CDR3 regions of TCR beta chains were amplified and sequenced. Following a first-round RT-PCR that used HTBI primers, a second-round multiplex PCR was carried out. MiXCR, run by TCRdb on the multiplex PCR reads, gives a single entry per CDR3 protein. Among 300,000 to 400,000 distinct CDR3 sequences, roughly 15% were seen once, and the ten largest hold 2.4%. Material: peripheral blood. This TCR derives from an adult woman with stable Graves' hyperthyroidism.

Written as DNA, the CDR3 is TGCGCCAGCAGCCAAGATGGGACAGGGGTTTCTCTACGCGAGCAGTACTTC. The encoded protein is CASSQDGTGVSLREQYF. This chain links TRBV4-3 with TRBJ2-7; 10 bases match TRBD1. The CDR3 is made up of 17 amino acids. Germline V lookup: CDR1 LGHNA, CDR2 YSLEER. Unmatched junction bases numbered 11, after V lost 0 bases and J lost 6 bases.